Following are 3 T cell receptor beta chains from one sample sequenced in a study of TIL therapy for anti-PD-1-resistant metastatic lung cancer. This sample's time point: pre-treatment sample, taken before nivolumab and TIL therapy. The libraries were made with immunoSEQ v3. Profiled with immunoSEQ multiplex PCR; TCRdb holds only in-frame clones, not every one. The sample has some 50,000 clones; 79% are singletons. Material: blood, obtained at baseline. The receptor set was obtained from a man between 65 and 80 years old with non-small cell lung cancer.

This sequence joins TRBV7-9 and TRBJ2-2; 7 positions match TRBD1. The CDR3 is 14 residues long. The germline V gene encodes CDR1 SEHNR and CDR2 FQNEAQ (reference sequence). With 6 bases clipped from V and 7 bases from J, the junction kept 8 bases outside the gene matches. Here the CDR3 reads CASSQTGLVGELFF. The CDR3 nucleotides read TGTGCCAGCAGTCAGACAGGGTTGGTCGGGGAGCTGTTTTTT. The whole variable domain, remainder taken from reference TRBV7-9 and TRBJ2-2, is DTGVSQNPRHKITKRGQNVTFRCDPISEHNRLYWYRQTLGQGPEFLTYFQNEAQLEKSRLLSDRFSAERPKGSFSTLEIQRTEQGDSAMYLCASSQTGLVGELFFGEGSRLTVL.

The chain combines TRBV5-6 with TRBJ2-1; 8 nucleotides agree with TRBD2. J gave up 6 bases and V 2 bases, and 7 bases lay outside the gene matches. The germline CDR1 and CDR2 sequences are SGHDT and YYEEEE. This CDR3 has 15 amino acids. CDR3 coding DNA: TGTGCCAGCAGCTTCGGACCACTAGCGGTCAATGAGCAGTTCTTC. This translates into CASSFGPLAVNEQFF. The full variable domain, in which reference TRBV5-6 and TRBJ2-1 provide the parts outside the CDR3, is DAGVTQSPTHLIKTRGQQVTLRCSPKSGHDTVSWYQQALGQGPQFIFQYYEEEERQRGNFPDRFSGHQFPNYSSELNVNALLLGDSALYLCASSFGPLAVNEQFFGPGTRLTVL.

The CDR3 protein is CASSMVPGPGETQYF. CDR3 sequence (DNA): TGTGCCAGTAGTATGGTTCCGGGACCTGGGGAGACCCAGTACTTC. The rearrangement joins TRBV19 to TRBJ2-5; D might be TRBD1 or TRBD2, each matching 5 bases. This CDR3 has 15 amino acids. Germline assignment: CDR1 LNHDA and CDR2 SQIVND (reference sequence). Between the trimmed V and J ends, which lost 3 bases and 5 bases, there was a span of 16 bases.